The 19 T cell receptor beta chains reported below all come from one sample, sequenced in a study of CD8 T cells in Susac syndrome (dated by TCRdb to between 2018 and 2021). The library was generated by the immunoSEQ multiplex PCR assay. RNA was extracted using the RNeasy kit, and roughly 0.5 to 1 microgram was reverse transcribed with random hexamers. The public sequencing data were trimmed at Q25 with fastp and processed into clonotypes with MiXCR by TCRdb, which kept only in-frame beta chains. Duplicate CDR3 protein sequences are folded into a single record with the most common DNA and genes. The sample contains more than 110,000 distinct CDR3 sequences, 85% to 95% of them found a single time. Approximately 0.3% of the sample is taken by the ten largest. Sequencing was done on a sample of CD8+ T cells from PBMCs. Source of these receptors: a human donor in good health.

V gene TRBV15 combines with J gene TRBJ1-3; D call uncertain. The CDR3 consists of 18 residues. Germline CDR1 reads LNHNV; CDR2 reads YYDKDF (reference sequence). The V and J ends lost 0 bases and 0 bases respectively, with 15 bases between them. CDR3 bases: TGTGCCACCAGCAGAGAGCCCGAAGAATTAGCCTCTGGAAACACCATATATTTT. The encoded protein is CATSREPEELASGNTIYF.

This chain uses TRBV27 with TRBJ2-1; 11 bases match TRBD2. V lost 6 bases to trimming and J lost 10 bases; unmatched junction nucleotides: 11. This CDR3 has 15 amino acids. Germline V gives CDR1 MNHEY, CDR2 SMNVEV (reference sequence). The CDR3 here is CASSPLAGAGQEQFF. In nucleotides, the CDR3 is TGTGCCAGCAGCCCACTAGCGGGAGCGGGTCAAGAGCAGTTCTTC.

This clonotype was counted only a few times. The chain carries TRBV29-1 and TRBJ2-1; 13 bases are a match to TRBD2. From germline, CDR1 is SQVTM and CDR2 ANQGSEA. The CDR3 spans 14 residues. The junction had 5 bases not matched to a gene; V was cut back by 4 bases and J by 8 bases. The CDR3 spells CSVAWTSGSHEQFF. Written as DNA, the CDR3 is TGCAGCGTTGCATGGACTAGCGGGAGCCATGAGCAGTTCTTC.

In DNA, the CDR3 is TGCAGCGTTGCCAAAGGGGCAGATACGCAGTATTTT. Its translation: CSVAKGADTQYF. The chain employs TRBV29-1 and TRBJ2-3, with D tentatively TRBD1 (5 bases). Trimming shortened V by 4 bases and J by 4 bases, and 9 bases separated the two germline ends. Germline-derived CDR1 and CDR2 are SQVTM and ANQGSEA. The CDR3 has 12 amino acids.

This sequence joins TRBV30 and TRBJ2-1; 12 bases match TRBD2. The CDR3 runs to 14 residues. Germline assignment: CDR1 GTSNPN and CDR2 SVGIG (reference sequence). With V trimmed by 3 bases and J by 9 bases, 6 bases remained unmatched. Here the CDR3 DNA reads TGTGCCTGGAGGACTAGCGGGAGTGCGGGTGAGCAGTTCTTC. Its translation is CAWRTSGSAGEQFF. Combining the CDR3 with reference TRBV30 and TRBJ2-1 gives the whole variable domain SQTIHQWPATLVQPVGSPLSLECTVEGTSNPNLYWYRQAAGRGLQLLFYSVGIGQISSEVPQNLSASRPQDRQFILSSKKLLLSDSGFYLCAWRTSGSAGEQFFGPGTRLTVL.

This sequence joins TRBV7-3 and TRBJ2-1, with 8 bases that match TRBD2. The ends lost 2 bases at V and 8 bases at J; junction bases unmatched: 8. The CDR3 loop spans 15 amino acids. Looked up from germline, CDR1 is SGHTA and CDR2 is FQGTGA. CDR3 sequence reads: CASSLLAGGGYEQFF. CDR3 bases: TGTGCCAGCAGCTTATTGGCGGGAGGTGGGTATGAGCAGTTCTTC.

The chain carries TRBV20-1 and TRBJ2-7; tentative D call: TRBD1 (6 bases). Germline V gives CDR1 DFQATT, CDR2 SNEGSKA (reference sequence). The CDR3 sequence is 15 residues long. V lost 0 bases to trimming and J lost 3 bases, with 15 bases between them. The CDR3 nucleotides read TGCAGTGCTAGAGATATAGTGGGGGCGGTCTACGAGCAGTACTTC. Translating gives CSARDIVGAVYEQYF.

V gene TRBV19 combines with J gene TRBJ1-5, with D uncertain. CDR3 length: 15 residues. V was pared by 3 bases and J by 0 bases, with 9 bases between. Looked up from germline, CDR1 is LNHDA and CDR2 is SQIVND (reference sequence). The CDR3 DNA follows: TGTGCCAGTAGTATTACGGACTTTAGCAATCAGCCCCAGCATTTT. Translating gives CASSITDFSNQPQHF.

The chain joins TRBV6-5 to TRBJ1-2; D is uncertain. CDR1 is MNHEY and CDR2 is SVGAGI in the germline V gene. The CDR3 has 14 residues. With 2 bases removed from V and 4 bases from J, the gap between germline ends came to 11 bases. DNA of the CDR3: TGTGCCAGCAGTTACGGGAGGGAGGCCTATGGCTACACCTTC. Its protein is CASSYGREAYGYTF.

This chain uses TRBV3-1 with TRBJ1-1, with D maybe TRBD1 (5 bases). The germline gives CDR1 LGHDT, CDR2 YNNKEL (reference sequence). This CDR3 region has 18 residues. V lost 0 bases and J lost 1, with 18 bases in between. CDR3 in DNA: TGTGCCAGCAGCCAAGATGAGGGGTTGGGAGGAACGAACACTGAAGCTTTCTTT. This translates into CASSQDEGLGGTNTEAFF.

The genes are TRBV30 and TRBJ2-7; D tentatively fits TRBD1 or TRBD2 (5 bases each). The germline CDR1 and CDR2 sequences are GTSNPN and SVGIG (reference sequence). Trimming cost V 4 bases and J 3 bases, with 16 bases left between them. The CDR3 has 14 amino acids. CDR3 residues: CAWTGAGPSYEQYF. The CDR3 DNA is TGTGCCTGGACTGGGGCGGGTCCAAGCTACGAGCAGTACTTC.

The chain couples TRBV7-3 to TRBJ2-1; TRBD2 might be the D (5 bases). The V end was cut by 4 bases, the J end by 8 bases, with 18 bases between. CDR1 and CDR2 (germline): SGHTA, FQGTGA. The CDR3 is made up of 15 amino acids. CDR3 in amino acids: CASSWKLGPADEQFF. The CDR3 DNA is TGTGCCAGCAGCTGGAAACTAGGCCCAGCCGATGAGCAGTTCTTC. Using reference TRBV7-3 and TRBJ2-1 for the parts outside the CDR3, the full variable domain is GAGVSQTPSNKVTEKGKYVELRCDPISGHTALYWYRQSLGQGPEFLIYFQGTGAADDSGLPNDRFFAVRPEGSVSTLKIQRTERGDSAVYLCASSWKLGPADEQFFGPGTRLTVL.

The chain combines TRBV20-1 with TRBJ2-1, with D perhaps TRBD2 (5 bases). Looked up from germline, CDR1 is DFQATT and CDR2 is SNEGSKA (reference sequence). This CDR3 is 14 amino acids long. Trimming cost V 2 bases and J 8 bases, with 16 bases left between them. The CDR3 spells CSARPLSAHDEQFF. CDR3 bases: TGCAGTGCTAGACCTCTTAGCGCCCACGATGAGCAGTTCTTC.

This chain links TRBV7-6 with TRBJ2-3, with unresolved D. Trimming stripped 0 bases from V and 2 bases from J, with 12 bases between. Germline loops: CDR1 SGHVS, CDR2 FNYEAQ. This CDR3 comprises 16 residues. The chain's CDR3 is CASSLAVGRSTDTQYF. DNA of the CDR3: TGTGCCAGCAGCTTAGCAGTAGGACGGTCCACAGATACGCAGTATTTT.

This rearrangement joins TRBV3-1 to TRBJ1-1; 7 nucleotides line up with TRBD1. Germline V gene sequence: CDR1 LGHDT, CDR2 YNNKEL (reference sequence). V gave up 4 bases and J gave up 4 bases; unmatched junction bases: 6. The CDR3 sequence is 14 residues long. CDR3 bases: TGTGCCAGCAGCCCCTCAACAGGGGCCACTGAAGCTTTCTTT. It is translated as CASSPSTGATEAFF.

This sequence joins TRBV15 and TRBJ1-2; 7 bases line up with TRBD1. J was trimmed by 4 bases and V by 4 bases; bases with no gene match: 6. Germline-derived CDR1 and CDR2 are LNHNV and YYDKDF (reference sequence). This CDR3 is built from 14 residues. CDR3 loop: CATSIDRAVYGYTF. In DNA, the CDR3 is TGTGCCACCAGCATCGACAGGGCTGTCTATGGCTACACCTTC.

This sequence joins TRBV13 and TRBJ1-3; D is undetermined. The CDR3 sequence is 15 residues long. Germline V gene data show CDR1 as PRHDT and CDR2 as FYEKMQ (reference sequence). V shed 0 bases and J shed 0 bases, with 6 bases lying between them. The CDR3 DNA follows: TGTGCCAGCAGCTTAGGGCCCAGCTCTGGAAACACCATATATTTT. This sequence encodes CASSLGPSSGNTIYF.

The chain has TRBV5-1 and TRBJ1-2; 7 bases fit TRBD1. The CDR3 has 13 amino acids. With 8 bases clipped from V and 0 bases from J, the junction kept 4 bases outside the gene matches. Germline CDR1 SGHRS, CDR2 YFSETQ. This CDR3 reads CASEQGPNYGYTF. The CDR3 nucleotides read TGCGCCAGTGAACAGGGGCCTAACTATGGCTACACCTTC.

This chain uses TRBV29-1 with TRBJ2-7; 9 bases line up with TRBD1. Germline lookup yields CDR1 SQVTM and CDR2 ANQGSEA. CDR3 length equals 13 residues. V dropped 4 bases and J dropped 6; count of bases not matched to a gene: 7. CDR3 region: CSVVGTGRGEQYF. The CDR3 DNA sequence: TGCAGCGTTGTGGGGACAGGGCGGGGCGAGCAGTACTTC.